This T cell receptor beta chain was sequenced in a study of blood T cell repertoires in COVID-19. Across the whole study: Nucleic acid was either cDNA or gDNA, and it came from T cells, B-cell-depleted T cells, or PBMCs.

This CDR3 spans 13 amino acids. Between the trimmed V and J ends, which lost 2 bases and 2 bases, there was a span of 7 bases. Germline lookup yields CDR1 MNHEY and CDR2 SVGAGI. In the source study's methods: Reference gene primer amplification yielded estimated nucleated cell counts. Clones were sequenced by immunoSEQ multiplex PCR, and TCRdb holds only the in-frame ones, with some missing. D and trimming were read from the DNA, whereas the V and J calls and clone size are those reported in that table. The data contain 90,000 to 110,000 clones, 60% to 85% of them singletons. This chain joins TRBV6-5 and TRBJ2-7; weak D call: TRBD2 (5 bases). Sequences were obtained from peripheral blood. The receptor comes from a human donor in a cohort sampled during active or convalescent COVID-19. CDR3 nucleotide sequence: TGTGCCAGCAGTTACAGAGGGACCTACGAGCAGTACTTC. It specifies CASSYRGTYEQYF.